These T cell receptor beta chains were read from a single sample in a study of blood T cell repertoires in COVID-19. The assay was immunoSEQ multiplex PCR, and TCRdb's table has in-frame clones only and misses some. The table lists approximately 200,000 clones, around 88% of them singletons. The source material was PBMCs or T cells enriched from blood (not recorded which). The source is a woman in her twenties or thirties who had been exposed to COVID-19. Each CDR3 is given with its conserved first and last residue. The D gene is left open where the match is weak. Clone size, where shown, is once, few, many, or a class for clones that have expanded.

V gene,J gene,clone size,D gene,CDR3 DNA,CDR3 protein
TRBV29-1,TRBJ2-7,few,NA,TGCAGCGTCAGGGGGGCGTCCTACGAGCAGTACTTC,CSVRGASYEQYF
TRBV27,TRBJ1-2,NA,NA,TGTGCCAGCAGTTTACAGGGCCCTCGCGCTGGCTACACCTTC,CASSLQGPRAGYTF
TRBV5-1,TRBJ2-3,NA,TRBD1,TGCGCCAGCACCCTGACAGGGTATGAGGCAGATACGCAGTATTTT,CASTLTGYEADTQYF
TRBV7-6,TRBJ2-2,NA,NA,TGTGCCAGCAGCTTAGTGCCGGGCAGGGACACCGGGGAGCTGTTTTTT,CASSLVPGRDTGELFF
TRBV4-1,TRBJ2-3,once,NA,TGCGCCAGCAGCCAAGGGGGGGGCGCAGATACGCAGTATTTT,CASSQGGGADTQYF
TRBV5-8,TRBJ1-2,NA,NA,TGTGCCAGCAGCTTGGGCGGCAGGGGCACCTATGGCTACACCTTC,CASSLGGRGTYGYTF
TRBV19,TRBJ2-3,NA,NA,TGTGCCAGCCGTTCGGGGGTGGACACAGATACGCAGTATTTT,CASRSGVDTDTQYF
TRBV11-3,TRBJ2-2,NA,TRBD1,TGTGCCAGCAGCTTTGGGACAGGGATCGCCGGGGAGCTGTTTTTT,CASSFGTGIAGELFF
TRBV27,TRBJ1-4,NA,NA,TGTGCCAGCAGCATAAGGTTTGGGGGCTCGGGAGAAAAACTGTTTTTT,CASSIRFGGSGEKLFF
TRBV9,TRBJ2-2,NA,TRBD1,TGTGCCAGCAGCACAGGGGTCCTCAGATCGGGGGAGCTGTTTTTT,CASSTGVLRSGELFF
TRBV10-3,TRBJ2-5,NA,TRBD2,TGTGCCATCAGTGCTTCCGTAGGTAGCGGGAGAAACCCCCAAGAGACCCAGTACTTC,CAISASVGSGRNPQETQYF
TRBV5-1,TRBJ2-3,NA,TRBD1,TGCGCCAGCAGCAGAGACAGGGGTAAAGGTACGCAGTATTTT,CASSRDRGKGTQYF
TRBV5-1,TRBJ2-2,NA,NA,TGCGCCAGCAGCTTGAGAGTACAGGGTACCGGGGAGCTGTTTTTT,CASSLRVQGTGELFF
TRBV5-1,TRBJ2-2,few,NA,TGCGCCAGCAGCTTCTTAGGGGGAAGTACCGGGGAGCTGTTTTTT,CASSFLGGSTGELFF
TRBV9,TRBJ2-6,NA,TRBD1,TGTGCCAGCAGCGCCAACCCACGACGGGACAGAAGCTCTGGGGCCAACGTCCTGACTTTC,CASSANPRRDRSSGANVLTF
TRBV5-1,TRBJ2-2,NA,TRBD1,TGCGCCAGCAGCTTGGCGGGACAGGGAACCGGGGAGCTGTTTTTT,CASSLAGQGTGELFF
TRBV28,TRBJ1-2,once,NA,TGTGCCAGCTTGGACCCGGGGGACTATGGCTACACCTTC,CASLDPGDYGYTF
TRBV5-1,TRBJ1-2,once,TRBD1,TGCGCCAGCAGCGAACAGGGGTGGGCCAACTATGGCTACACCTTC,CASSEQGWANYGYTF
TRBV5-1,TRBJ2-2,NA,NA,TGCGCCAGCAGCTTGGCACACCCCACCGGGGAGCTGTTTTTT,CASSLAHPTGELFF
TRBV2,TRBJ1-5,NA,NA,TGTGCCAGCAGACCAGGGGAGCGCCCTACCAATCAGCCCCAGCATTTT,CASRPGERPTNQPQHF
TRBV5-1,TRBJ1-2,NA,TRBD1,TGCGCCAGCAATACGGGACAGGGGCACTATGGCTACACCTTC,CASNTGQGHYGYTF
TRBV6-6,TRBJ1-2,NA,TRBD1,TGTGCCAGCAGCCGACAGGGGGAAGGTTATAGCTACACCTTC,CASSRQGEGYSYTF
TRBV5-1,TRBJ2-3,once,TRBD2,TGCGCCAGCAGCTCCATAGCGGGGGTCGGCACAGATACGCAGTATTTT,CASSSIAGVGTDTQYF
TRBV15,TRBJ2-7,once,NA,TGTGCCACCAGCAGAGAGAGGGGCTCACTAGGACAGAGCTACGAGCAGTACTTC,CATSRERGSLGQSYEQYF
TRBV5-1,TRBJ2-4,NA,TRBD1,TGCGCCAGCAGCAGGACAGGGGGCGAAGCCAAAAACATTCAGTACTTC,CASSRTGGEAKNIQYF
TRBV11-2,TRBJ1-1,NA,NA,TGTGCCAGCAGCGTCCAGGAGAACACTGAAGCTTTCTTT,CASSVQENTEAFF
TRBV7-9,TRBJ1-5,NA,NA,TGTGCCAGCAGCTTTATGGGGCCTCGGGAGCCCCAGCATTTT,CASSFMGPREPQHF